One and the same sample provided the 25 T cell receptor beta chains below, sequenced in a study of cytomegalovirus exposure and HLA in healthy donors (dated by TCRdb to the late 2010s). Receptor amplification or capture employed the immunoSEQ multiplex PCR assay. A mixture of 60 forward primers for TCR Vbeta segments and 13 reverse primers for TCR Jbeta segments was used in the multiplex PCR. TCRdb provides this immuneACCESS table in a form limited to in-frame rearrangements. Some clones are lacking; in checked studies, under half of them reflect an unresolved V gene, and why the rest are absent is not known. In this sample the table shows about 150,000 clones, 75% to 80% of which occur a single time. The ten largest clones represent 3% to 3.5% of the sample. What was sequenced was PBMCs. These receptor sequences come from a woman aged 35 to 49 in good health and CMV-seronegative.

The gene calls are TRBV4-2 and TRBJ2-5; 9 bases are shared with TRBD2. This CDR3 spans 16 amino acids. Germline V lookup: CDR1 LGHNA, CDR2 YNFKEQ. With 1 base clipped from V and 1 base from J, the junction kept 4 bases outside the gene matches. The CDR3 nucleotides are TGTGCCAGCAGCCAAGTCCTAGCGGGGAGCCAAGAGACCCAGTACTTC. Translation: CASSQVLAGSQETQYF.

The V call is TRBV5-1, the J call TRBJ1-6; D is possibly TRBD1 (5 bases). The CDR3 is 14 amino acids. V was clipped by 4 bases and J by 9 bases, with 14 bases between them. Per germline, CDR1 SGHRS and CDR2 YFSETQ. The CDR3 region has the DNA TGCGCCAGCAGCCAGACAGAATACCCTTCACCCCTCCACTTT. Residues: CASSQTEYPSPLHF.

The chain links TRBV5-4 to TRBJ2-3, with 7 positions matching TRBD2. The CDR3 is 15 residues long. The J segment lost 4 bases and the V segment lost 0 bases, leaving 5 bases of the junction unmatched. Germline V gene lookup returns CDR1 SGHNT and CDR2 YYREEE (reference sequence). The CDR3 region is CASSLGTSRSDTQYF. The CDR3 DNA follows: TGTGCCAGCAGCTTGGGGACTAGTAGATCAGATACGCAGTATTTT.

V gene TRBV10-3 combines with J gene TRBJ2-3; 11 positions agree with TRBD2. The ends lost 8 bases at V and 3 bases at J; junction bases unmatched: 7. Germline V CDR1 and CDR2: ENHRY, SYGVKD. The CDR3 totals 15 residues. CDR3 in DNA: TGTGCCATCTCCCTAGCGGGGGGCATTACAGATACGCAGTATTTT. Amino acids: CAISLAGGITDTQYF.

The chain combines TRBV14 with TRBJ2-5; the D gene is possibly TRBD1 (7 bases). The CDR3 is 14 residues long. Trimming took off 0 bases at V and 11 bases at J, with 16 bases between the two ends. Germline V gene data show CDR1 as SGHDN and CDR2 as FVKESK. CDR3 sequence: CASSQEGRGDEQYF. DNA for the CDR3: TGTGCCAGCAGCCAAGAGGGCAGGGGGGATGAGCAGTACTTC.

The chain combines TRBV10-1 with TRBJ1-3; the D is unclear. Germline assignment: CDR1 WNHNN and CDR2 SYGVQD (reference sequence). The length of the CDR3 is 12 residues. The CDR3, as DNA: TGCGCTCGCGGGGTATCGGGAAACACCATATATTTT. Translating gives CARGVSGNTIYF.

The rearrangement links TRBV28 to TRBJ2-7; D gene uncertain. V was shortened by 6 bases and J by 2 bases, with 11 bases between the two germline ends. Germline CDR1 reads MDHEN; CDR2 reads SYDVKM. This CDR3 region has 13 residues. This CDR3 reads CASRVQRAYEQYF. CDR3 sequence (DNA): TGTGCCAGCAGGGTTCAGCGCGCCTACGAGCAGTACTTC. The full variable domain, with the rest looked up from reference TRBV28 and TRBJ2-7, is DVKVTQSSRYLVKRTGEKVFLECVQDMDHENMFWYRQDPGLGLRLIYFSYDVKMKEKGDIPEGYSVSREKKERFSLILESASTNQTSMYLCASRVQRAYEQYFGPGTRLTVT.

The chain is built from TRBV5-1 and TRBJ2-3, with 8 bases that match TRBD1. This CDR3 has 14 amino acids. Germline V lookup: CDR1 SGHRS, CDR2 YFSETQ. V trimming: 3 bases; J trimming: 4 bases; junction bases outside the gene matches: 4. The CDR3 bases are TGCGCCAGCAGCTATGGGACAGGCGCAGATACGCAGTATTTT. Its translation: CASSYGTGADTQYF.

The CDR3 nucleotides are TGTGCCAGCAGCCATAGGCCGGGACAGGGGGCCTACGAGCAGTACTTC. This codes for CASSHRPGQGAYEQYF. V and J are TRBV14 and TRBJ2-7, with 11 bases that match TRBD1. Germline V gives CDR1 SGHDN, CDR2 FVKESK. V lost 3 bases to trimming and J lost 2 bases; unmatched junction nucleotides: 6. The CDR3 contains 16 residues.

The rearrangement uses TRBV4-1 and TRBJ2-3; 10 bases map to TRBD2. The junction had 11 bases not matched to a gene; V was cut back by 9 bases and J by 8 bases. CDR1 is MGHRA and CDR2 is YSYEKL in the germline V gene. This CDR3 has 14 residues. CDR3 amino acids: CASSKRGGSGTQYF. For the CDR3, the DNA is TGCGCCAGTTCAAAGCGGGGGGGATCAGGTACGCAGTATTTT.

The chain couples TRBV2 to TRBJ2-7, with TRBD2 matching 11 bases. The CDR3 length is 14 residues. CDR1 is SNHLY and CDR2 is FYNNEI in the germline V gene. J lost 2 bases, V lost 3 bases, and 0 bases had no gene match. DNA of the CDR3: TGTGCCAGCAGTGATAGCGGGGGGGCCTACGAGCAGTACTTC. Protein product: CASSDSGGAYEQYF.

In DNA, the CDR3 is TGTGCCAGCAGTTACTCGAACGGGAGTGGCTACACCTTC. It codes for CASSYSNGSGYTF. This rearrangement joins TRBV6-5 to TRBJ1-2; D gene unclear. With 0 bases removed from V and 7 bases from J, the gap between germline ends came to 9 bases. CDR1 and CDR2 (germline): MNHEY, SVGAGI. The length of the CDR3 is 13 residues.

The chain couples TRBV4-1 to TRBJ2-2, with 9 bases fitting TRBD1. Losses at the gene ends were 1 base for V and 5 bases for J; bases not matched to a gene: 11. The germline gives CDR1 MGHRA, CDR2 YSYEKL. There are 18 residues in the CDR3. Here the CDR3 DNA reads TGCGCCAGCAGCCAAGGCGCCTTAAACAGGGGGCGAACCGGGGAGCTGTTTTTT. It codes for CASSQGALNRGRTGELFF.

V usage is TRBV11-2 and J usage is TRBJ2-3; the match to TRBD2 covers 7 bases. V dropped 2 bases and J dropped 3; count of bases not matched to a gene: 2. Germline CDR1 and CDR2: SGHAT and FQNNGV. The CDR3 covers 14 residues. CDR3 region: CASSLFGGTDTQYF. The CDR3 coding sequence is TGTGCCAGCAGCTTATTCGGGGGGACAGATACGCAGTATTTT.

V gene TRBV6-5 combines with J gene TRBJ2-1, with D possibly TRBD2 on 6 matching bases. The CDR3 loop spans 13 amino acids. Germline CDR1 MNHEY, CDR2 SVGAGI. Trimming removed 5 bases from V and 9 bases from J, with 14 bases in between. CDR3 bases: TGTGCCAGCAGTGGGGGGATAATCCGTGAGCAGTTCTTC. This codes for CASSGGIIREQFF.

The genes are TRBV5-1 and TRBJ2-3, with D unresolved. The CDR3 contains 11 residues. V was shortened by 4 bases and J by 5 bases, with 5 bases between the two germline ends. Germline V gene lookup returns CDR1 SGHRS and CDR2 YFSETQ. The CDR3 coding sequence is TGCGCCAGCAGCCGCGAAGATACGCAGTATTTT. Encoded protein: CASSREDTQYF. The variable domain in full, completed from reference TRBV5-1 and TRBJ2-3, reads KAGVTQTPRYLIKTRGQQVTLSCSPISGHRSVSWYQQTPGQGLQFLFEYFSETQRNKGNFPGRFSGRQFSNSRSEMNVSTLELGDSALYLCASSREDTQYFGPGTRLTVL.

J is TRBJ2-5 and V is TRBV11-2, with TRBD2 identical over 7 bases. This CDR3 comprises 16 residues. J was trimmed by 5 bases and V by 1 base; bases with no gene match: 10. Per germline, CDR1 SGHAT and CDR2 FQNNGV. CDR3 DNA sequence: TGTGCCAGCAGCTTAGTGGGCGGGGGACGAGGGGAGACCCAGTACTTC. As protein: CASSLVGGGRGETQYF.

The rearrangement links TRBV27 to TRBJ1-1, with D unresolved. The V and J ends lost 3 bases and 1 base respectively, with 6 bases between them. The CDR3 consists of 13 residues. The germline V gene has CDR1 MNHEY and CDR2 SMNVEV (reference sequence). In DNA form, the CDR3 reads TGTGCCAGCAGTTTCGGGTGGAACACTGAAGCTTTCTTT. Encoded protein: CASSFGWNTEAFF.

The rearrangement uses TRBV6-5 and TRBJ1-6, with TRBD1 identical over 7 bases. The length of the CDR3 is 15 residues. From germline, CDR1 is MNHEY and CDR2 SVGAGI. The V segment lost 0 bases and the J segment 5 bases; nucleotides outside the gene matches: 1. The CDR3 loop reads CASSYSDRNNSPLHF. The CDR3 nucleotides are TGTGCCAGCAGTTACTCGGACAGGAATAATTCACCCCTCCACTTT.

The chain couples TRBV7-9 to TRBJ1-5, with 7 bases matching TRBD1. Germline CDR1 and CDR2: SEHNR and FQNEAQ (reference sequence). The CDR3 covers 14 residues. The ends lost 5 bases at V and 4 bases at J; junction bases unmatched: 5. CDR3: CASSMTGKNQPQHF. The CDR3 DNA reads TGTGCCAGCAGCATGACAGGGAAGAATCAGCCCCAGCATTTT.

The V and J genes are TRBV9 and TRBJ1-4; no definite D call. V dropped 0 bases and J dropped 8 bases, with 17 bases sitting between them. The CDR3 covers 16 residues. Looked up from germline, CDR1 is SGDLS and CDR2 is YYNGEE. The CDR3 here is CASSVGLNFDMEKLFF. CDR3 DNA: TGTGCCAGCAGCGTAGGTCTAAACTTCGATATGGAAAAACTGTTTTTT.

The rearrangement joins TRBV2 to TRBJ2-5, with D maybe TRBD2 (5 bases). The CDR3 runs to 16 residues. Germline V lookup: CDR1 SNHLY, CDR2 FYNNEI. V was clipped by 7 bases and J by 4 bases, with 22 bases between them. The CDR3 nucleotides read TGTGCCAGCATGGGCTGGGCCCCGGGAAGGAGAGAGACCCAGTACTTC. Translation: CASMGWAPGRRETQYF.

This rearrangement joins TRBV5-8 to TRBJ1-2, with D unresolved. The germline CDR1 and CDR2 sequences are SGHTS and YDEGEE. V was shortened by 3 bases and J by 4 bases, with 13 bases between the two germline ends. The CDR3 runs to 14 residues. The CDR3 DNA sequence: TGTGCCAGCAGCTATGCCCCGGGGTCCTATGGCTACACCTTC. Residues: CASSYAPGSYGYTF.

The CDR3 nucleotides read TGTGCCAGCAGTTCTCGGGGGATAGGCAATCAGCCCCAGCATTTT. This encodes CASSSRGIGNQPQHF. The chain combines TRBV28 with TRBJ1-5; D perhaps matches TRBD1 (5 bases). Looked up from germline, CDR1 is MDHEN and CDR2 is SYDVKM. V shed 4 bases and J shed 2 bases, with 12 bases lying between them. The length of the CDR3 is 15 residues.

CDR3 region: CASSHGGGSYGYTF. CDR3 DNA sequence: TGCGCCAGCTCCCACGGAGGGGGCAGCTATGGCTACACCTTC. The chain employs TRBV4-1 and TRBJ1-2; 7 bases match TRBD1. CDR3 length equals 14 residues. Germline lookup yields CDR1 MGHRA and CDR2 YSYEKL. After removal of 8 bases from V and 4 bases from J, the junction contained 10 bases not matched to a gene.